Listed below are T cell receptor beta chains from one sample, sequenced in a study of cytomegalovirus exposure and HLA in healthy donors. Profiling relied on immunoSEQ multiplex PCR, and the TCRdb table lists in-frame clones only, not all of them. The top ten clones hold around 3.2% of a sample with about 81,000 clones, about three quarters of them seen once. Material: PBMCs. The receptors come from a middle-aged man in good health and CMV-seropositive. Both conserved end residues are part of each CDR3. The D gene is left open where the match is weak. The listing skips clone size in some rows; elsewhere it reads once, few, many or a size class.

J gene: TRBJ2-1; D gene: TRBD2; clone size: NA; V gene: TRBV5-8; CDR3 DNA: TGTGCCAGCAGCGTGGGACTAGCGATCGATGAGCAGTTCTTC; CDR3 protein: CASSVGLAIDEQFF
J gene: TRBJ2-3; D gene: TRBD2; clone size: NA; V gene: TRBV11-3; CDR3 DNA: TGTGCCAGCAGCCCAAACGGACTAGCGGCCGATACGCAGTATTTT; CDR3 protein: CASSPNGLAADTQYF
J gene: TRBJ1-1; D gene: TRBD1; clone size: NA; V gene: TRBV2; CDR3 DNA: TGTGCGACAGGGGGGGGACCAGCGAACACTGAAGCTTTCTTT; CDR3 protein: CATGGGPANTEAFF
J gene: TRBJ2-2; D gene: NA; clone size: NA; V gene: TRBV29-1; CDR3 DNA: TGCAGCTTCCATACCGGGAGAGACACCGGGGAGCTGTTTTTT; CDR3 protein: CSFHTGRDTGELFF
J gene: TRBJ2-3; D gene: TRBD2; clone size: NA; V gene: TRBV10-3; CDR3 DNA: TGTGCCATCAGCCCTAGTACCGGACTAGCGGGGTCCGGTGATACGCAGTATTTT; CDR3 protein: CAISPSTGLAGSGDTQYF
J gene: TRBJ1-1; D gene: NA; clone size: NA; V gene: TRBV19; CDR3 DNA: TGTGCCAGTAGTATAGGTGGAGTCACTGAAGCTTTCTTT; CDR3 protein: CASSIGGVTEAFF
J gene: TRBJ2-3; D gene: TRBD2; clone size: few; V gene: TRBV6-4; CDR3 DNA: TGTGCCAGCAGTGAATTAGCGGGGGACACAGATACGCAGTATTTT; CDR3 protein: CASSELAGDTDTQYF
J gene: TRBJ1-2; D gene: NA; clone size: NA; V gene: TRBV7-9; CDR3 DNA: TGTGCCAGCAGCCCCGACGGGGCAGGGAGGTATGGCTACACCTTC; CDR3 protein: CASSPDGAGRYGYTF
J gene: TRBJ1-3; D gene: TRBD1; clone size: NA; V gene: TRBV5-8; CDR3 DNA: TGTGCCAGCAGCTTGTGGCTCACAGGGGGCGGAAACACCATATATTTT; CDR3 protein: CASSLWLTGGGNTIYF
J gene: TRBJ2-5; D gene: TRBD1; clone size: NA; V gene: TRBV30; CDR3 DNA: TGTGCCTGGGGGGTAGGGGGCGACCAAGAGACCCAGTACTTC; CDR3 protein: CAWGVGGDQETQYF